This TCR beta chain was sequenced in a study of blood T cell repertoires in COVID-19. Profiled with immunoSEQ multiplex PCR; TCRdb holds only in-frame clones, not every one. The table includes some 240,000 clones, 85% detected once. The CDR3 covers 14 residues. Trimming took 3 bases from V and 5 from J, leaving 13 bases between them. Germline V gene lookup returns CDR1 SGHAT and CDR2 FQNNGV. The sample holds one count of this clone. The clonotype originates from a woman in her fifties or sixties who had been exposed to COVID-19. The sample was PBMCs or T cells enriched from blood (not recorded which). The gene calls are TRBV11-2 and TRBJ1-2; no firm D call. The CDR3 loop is CASSFPQGGYGYTF. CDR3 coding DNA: TGTGCCAGCAGCTTCCCCCAAGGAGGATATGGCTACACCTTC.